The source of this T cell receptor beta chain is a study of metastatic and nonmetastatic thyroid tumors (dated by TCRdb to 2018 to 2021). For context, the study as a whole: Repertoires were compared across peripheral blood and tumor or nodule tissue samples from malignant and benign thyroid patients.

The CDR3 measures 13 amino acids from cysteine to phenylalanine. Just the 39-base CDR3 DNA is kept, in frame starting at base 1. V and J are truncated by 6 bases and 5 bases respectively, leaving an intervening sequence of 13 bases. The germline V gene specifies ENHRY as CDR1 and SYGVKD as CDR2. None of the patients had been given any treatment before thyroid surgery. Using T-cell receptor beta sequencing, the researchers looked back retrospectively at clinical samples from patients, gathered between about 2012 and 2019. Library method: PCR. The reads were generated on an Illumina HiSeq 4000. High-throughput sequencing was used to profile the TCR beta-chain CDR3 region of every patient. In the original analysis: CDR3 differences across clinicopathological groups were used to build a classifier for discriminating distant-metastatic papillary thyroid cancer patients. Repertoire diversity was assessed with the Shannon index, and tumor-blood repertoire similarity with the Morisita-Horn index. Using fastp at Q25 and MiXCR, TCRdb reprocessed the public reads and kept productive beta chains. The V and J calls and clone size come from TCRdb's table, not from the authors' own analysis. This sample gives 35,000 to 50,000 clones in total; 9% to 13% of them show up just once. The ten largest make up about 9% of the sample.

This clone was seen many times. Its recognized antigen is unknown. Per-nucleotide qualities are absent, and no much larger clonotype sits a single base away. General study outcomes and caveats: In both blood and tumor samples, TCR beta diversity was reported to be significantly higher in malignant tumors than in benign nodules.

Sequenced sample: blood. The receptor's source is a male donor with papillary thyroid cancer or a benign thyroid nodule (not recorded which). Some clones in this sample may be carry-over from other donors' samples. The V and J segments used are TRBV10-3 and TRBJ2-5; D gene: possibly TRBD1, on 6 matching bases. This receptor carries the CDR3 CAISFDRSETQYF. The bases are TGTGCCATCAGCTTCGACAGGTCCGAGACCCAGTACTTC.